This T cell receptor beta chain comes out of a study of radiotherapy plus CTLA-4 blockade in lung cancer. Regarding the study as a whole: Once radiotherapy plus ipilimumab had been given, TCR clones derived from tumor expanded in blood.

V lost 1 base and J 9 bases, leaving 13 bases between the germline ends. Germline V gene data show CDR1 as SGHVS and CDR2 as FQNEAQ. The CDR3 has 14 residues. About this clone itself: The antigen is not known.

The protocol was immunoSEQ multiplex PCR, while the TCRdb copy is restricted to in-frame clones and leaves out a portion. The sample has 50,000 to 65,000 clones; roughly 80% are singletons. The sequencing here drew on peripheral blood, taken from a patient treated with radiotherapy plus ipilimumab. This receptor was identified in a human donor with non-small cell lung cancer who had a complete response to radiotherapy plus ipilimumab. V and J are TRBV7-8 and TRBJ2-4, with D uncertain. The CDR3 here is CASSLGGQNGIQYF. CDR3 in DNA: TGTGCCAGCAGCTTAGGCGGCCAGAATGGCATTCAGTACTTC. Supplemented by reference TRBV7-8 and TRBJ2-4, the full variable domain reads GAGVSQSPRYKVAKRGQDVALRCDPISGHVSLFWYQQALGQGPEFLTYFQNEAQLDKSGLPSDRFFAERPEGSVSTLKIQRTQQEDSAVYLCASSLGGQNGIQYFGAGTRLSVL.